These T cell receptor beta chains were read from a single sample in a study of T-cell reconstitution after alpha-beta-depleted transplantation in children. TCRdb recomputed calls from the PCR reads with MiXCR, one row per CDR3 protein. This repertoire shows around 450,000 distinct CDR3 sequences, roughly 10% found once; its top ten account for around 2%. The sequencing here drew on PBMCs, taken before TCRalphabeta/CD19-depleted stem cell transplant. The receptors here all came from a child under 10 years old with inherited bone marrow failure, due to receive a stem cell transplant. CDR3s include the opening cysteine and the closing phenylalanine or tryptophan. The D gene is left open where the match is weak. Clone sizes are given selectively: once, few, many, or a class where the clone is expanded.

d_call cdr3_length clone_size j_call v_call cdr3_nt cdr3_aa
NA 15 many TRBJ2-3 TRBV11-2 TGTGCCAGCAGCTTAGCGCCGGGAACGACAGATACGCAGTATTTT CASSLAPGTTDTQYF
NA 14 NA TRBJ2-2 TRBV20-1 TGCAGTGCTAGAGTGCAGGGATTGACCGGGGAGCTGTTTTTT CSARVQGLTGELFF
NA 16 NA TRBJ2-3 TRBV9 TGTGCCAGCAGCGTAGATCCGGGGCGGAGCACAGATACGCAGTATTTT CASSVDPGRSTDTQYF
NA 13 many TRBJ2-7 TRBV28 TGTGCCAGCAGTGGTAGCCTATCCTACGAGCAGTACTTC CASSGSLSYEQYF
NA 16 many TRBJ2-2 TRBV7-8 TGTGCCAGCAGCTTAGAAGGGTGGCGGAACACCGGGGAGCTGTTTTTT CASSLEGWRNTGELFF
TRBD2 13 few TRBJ2-7 TRBV25-1 TGTGCCAGCAGTGTACTAGCGGCGGGGGAGCAGTACTTC CASSVLAAGEQYF
NA 13 many TRBJ2-1 TRBV3-1 TGTGCCAGCAGCCAAGATCAGGAGGATGAGCAGTTCTTC CASSQDQEDEQFF
TRBD1 15 NA TRBJ1-4 TRBV30 TGTGCCTGGAGTGTAATCAGGGGGCGAGATGAAAAACTGTTTTTT CAWSVIRGRDEKLFF
NA 13 many TRBJ2-1 TRBV7-2 TGTGCCAGCAGCTTAGTTCGCGCCAATGAGCAGTTCTTC CASSLVRANEQFF
NA 14 many TRBJ2-5 TRBV4-3 TGCGCCAGCAGCCAAGATACCAGAAGGGAGACCCAGTACTTC CASSQDTRRETQYF
NA 15 many TRBJ2-7 TRBV15 TGTGCCACCAGCAGAGCCCGGGACTTGAGCCACGAGCAGTACTTC CATSRARDLSHEQYF
NA 15 many TRBJ2-1 TRBV27 TGTGCCAGCAGTTTCGGCCCGAGCTCCTACAATGAGCAGTTCTTC CASSFGPSSYNEQFF
NA 13 NA TRBJ2-4 TRBV21-1 TGTGCCAGCAAAACCGAAGCCAAAAACATTCAGTACTTC CASKTEAKNIQYF
NA 14 many TRBJ2-3 TRBV6-4 TGTGCCAGCAGTGACGTTAAAGATCCAGATACGCAGTATTTT CASSDVKDPDTQYF
TRBD2 16 many TRBJ2-7 TRBV27 TGTGCCAGCAGTTTATCCCTCGGGACTAGCTTCTACGAGCAGTACTTC CASSLSLGTSFYEQYF
TRBD2 17 few TRBJ2-7 TRBV14 TGTGCCAGCAGCCAAATGGCTAGCGGGAGGCTCTCCTACGAGCAGTACTTC CASSQMASGRLSYEQYF
TRBD1 16 many TRBJ1-5 TRBV5-5 TGTGCCAGCAGCAGGGGACAGGGTGACAGCAATCAGCCCCAGCATTTT CASSRGQGDSNQPQHF
NA 14 many TRBJ2-7 TRBV3-1 TGTGCCAGCAGCCAAGATCATCGGCGGTACGAGCAGTACTTC CASSQDHRRYEQYF
TRBD2 14 many TRBJ2-7 TRBV10-3 TGTGCCATCCGTGTTGTAGCGGGCTCCTACGAGCAGTACTTC CAIRVVAGSYEQYF
NA 16 many TRBJ2-3 TRBV15 TGTGCCACCAGCGCGCCCGTGGTGGAGAGCACAGATACGCAGTATTTT CATSAPVVESTDTQYF
TRBD1 14 NA TRBJ1-3 TRBV4-3 TGCGCCAGCAGAGACAGGGGAACTGGAAACACCATATATTTT CASRDRGTGNTIYF
TRBD1 17 many TRBJ2-3 TRBV12-3/TRBV12-4 TGTGCCAGCACCCTAAACCAGGGGGCCGCAGCGACAGATACGCAGTATTTT CASTLNQGAAATDTQYF
NA 15 few TRBJ2-5 TRBV14 TGTGCCAGCAGCCAAGGGCTGGTGTACCAAGAGACCCAGTACTTC CASSQGLVYQETQYF
TRBD1 13 NA TRBJ1-2 TRBV29-1 TGCAGCGTTACAGGGGAGGGGAACTATGGCTACACCTTC CSVTGEGNYGYTF
NA 12 many TRBJ2-1 TRBV6-2/TRBV6-3 TGTGCCAGCAGTTCCTGGACTATACCCCAGTTCTTC CASSSWTIPQFF
TRBD2 13 NA TRBJ2-3 TRBV6-2/TRBV6-3 TGTGCCACCACGACTAGCGACACAGATACGCAGTATTTT CATTTSDTDTQYF
TRBD2 14 many TRBJ2-1 TRBV20-1 TGCAGTGCCAGGTGGGAGGGTGCCCCAGATGAGCAGTTCTTC CSARWEGAPDEQFF
NA 15 many TRBJ2-5 TRBV4-1 TGCGCCAGCAGCCAAGGGACTTTGGACTCCGGGACAATTGGATTC CASSQGTLDSGTIGF